This TCR beta chain comes out of a study of CD8+ T cells in alopecia areata. Study-wide context: Treatment ran 6 to 18 months, with 6 months of follow-up afterward.

Specimens obtained from alopecia areata patients comprised lesional scalp punch biopsies and peripheral blood. Germline CDR1 SGDLS, CDR2 YYNGEE. The CDR3 covers 10 residues. The V gene lost 3 bases and the J gene lost 8 bases, with 5 bases spanning the gap. General study points: Elevated clonality characterized lesional scalp relative to normal scalp, particularly in alopecia totalis/universalis.

As for this clone: Its antigen is as yet unknown. In the same sample, other DNA sequences code for this CDR3.

Extracted RNA was reverse transcribed into cDNA, the sequencing template. Method: immunoSEQ multiplex PCR; TCRdb's copy keeps in-frame clones and lacks some. The table shows around 160,000 clones, with about 89% occurring only once. The source material was CD8+ T cells sorted from blood, sampled at week 0. This receptor was identified in a human donor with alopecia areata. The V gene is TRBV9, the J gene TRBJ1-2; D is ambiguous. The CDR3: CASSGPGYTF. The DNA of the CDR3 is TGTGCCAGCAGCGGCCCAGGCTACACCTTC.